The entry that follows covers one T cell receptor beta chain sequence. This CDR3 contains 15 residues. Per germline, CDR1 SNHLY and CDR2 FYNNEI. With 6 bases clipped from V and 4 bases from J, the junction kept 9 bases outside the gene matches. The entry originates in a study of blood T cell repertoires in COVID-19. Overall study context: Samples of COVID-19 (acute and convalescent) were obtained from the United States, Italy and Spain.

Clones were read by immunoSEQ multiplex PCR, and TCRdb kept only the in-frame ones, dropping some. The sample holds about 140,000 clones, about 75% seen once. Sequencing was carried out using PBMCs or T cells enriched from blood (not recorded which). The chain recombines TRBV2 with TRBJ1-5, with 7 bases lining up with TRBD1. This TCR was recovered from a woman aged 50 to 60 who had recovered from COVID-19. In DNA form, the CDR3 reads TGTGCCAGCAGGCCCAGGGGGTTCGGTAATCAGCCCCAGCATTTT. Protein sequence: CASRPRGFGNQPQHF.